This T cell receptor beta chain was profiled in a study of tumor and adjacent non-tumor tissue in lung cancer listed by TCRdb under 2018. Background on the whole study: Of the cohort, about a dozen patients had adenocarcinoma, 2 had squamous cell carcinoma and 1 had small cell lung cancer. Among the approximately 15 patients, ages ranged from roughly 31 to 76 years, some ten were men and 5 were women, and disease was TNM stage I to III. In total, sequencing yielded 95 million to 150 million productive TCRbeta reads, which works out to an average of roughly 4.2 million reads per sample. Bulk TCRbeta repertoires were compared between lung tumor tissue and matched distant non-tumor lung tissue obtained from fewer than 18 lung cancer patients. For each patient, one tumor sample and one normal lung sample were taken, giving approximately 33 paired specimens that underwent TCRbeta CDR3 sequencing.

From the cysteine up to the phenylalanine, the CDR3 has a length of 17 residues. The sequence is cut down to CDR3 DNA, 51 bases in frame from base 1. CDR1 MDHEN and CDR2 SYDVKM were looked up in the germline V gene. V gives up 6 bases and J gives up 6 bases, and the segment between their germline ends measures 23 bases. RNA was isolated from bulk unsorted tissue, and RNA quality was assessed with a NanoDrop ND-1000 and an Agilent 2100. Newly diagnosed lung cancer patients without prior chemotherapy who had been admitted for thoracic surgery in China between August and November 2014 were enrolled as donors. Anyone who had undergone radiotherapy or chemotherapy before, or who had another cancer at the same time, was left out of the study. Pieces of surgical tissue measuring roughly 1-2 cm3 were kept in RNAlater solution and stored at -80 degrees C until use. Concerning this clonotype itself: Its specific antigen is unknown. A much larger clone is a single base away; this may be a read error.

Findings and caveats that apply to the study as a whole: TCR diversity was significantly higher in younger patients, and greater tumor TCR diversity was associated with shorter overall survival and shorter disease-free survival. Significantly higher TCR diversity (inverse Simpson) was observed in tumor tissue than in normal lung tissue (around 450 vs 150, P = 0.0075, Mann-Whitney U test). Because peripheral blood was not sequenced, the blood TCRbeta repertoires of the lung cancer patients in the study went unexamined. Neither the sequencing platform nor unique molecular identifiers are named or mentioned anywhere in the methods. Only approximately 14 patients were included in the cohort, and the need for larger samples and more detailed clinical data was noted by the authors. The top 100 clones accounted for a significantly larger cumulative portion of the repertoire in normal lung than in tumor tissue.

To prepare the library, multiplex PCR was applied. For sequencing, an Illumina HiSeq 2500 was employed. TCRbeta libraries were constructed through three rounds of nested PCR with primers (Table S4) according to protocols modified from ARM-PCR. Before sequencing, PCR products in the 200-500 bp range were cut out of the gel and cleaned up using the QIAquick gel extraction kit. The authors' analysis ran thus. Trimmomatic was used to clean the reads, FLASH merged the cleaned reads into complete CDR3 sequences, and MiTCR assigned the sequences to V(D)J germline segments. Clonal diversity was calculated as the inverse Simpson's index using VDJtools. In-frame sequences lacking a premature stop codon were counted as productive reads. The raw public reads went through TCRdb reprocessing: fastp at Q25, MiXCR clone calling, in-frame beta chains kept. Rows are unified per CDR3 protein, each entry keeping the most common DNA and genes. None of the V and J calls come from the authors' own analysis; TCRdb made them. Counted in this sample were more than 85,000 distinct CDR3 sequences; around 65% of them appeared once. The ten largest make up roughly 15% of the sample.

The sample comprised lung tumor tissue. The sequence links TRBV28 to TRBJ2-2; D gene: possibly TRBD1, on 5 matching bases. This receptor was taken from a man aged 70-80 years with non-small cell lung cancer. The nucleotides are TGTGCCAGCAGCCACGGGCGACGGAGTAAAGGGGCCGGGGAGCTGTTTTTT. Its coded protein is CASSHGRRSKGAGELFF.